The entry that follows covers one T cell receptor beta chain sequence. What it binds is not known. The sample is drawn from a study of regulatory T cells in long-lasting Graves disease. In the study overall: Antithyroid drugs had been taken by newly diagnosed Graves' patients for under 3 months. Study-wide findings and caveats: Patients with persistent disease shared roughly 3,000 public clonotypes, outpacing the 966 shared by new patients.

The CDR3 length is 15 residues. Germline V gene data show CDR1 as SGDLS and CDR2 as YYNGEE. The junction had 4 bases not matched to a gene; V was cut back by 3 bases and J by 3 bases. Specified time point: newly diagnosed GD, antithyroid drugs for less than 3 months. PBMC-extracted RNA yielded the TCR library. Through Arm-PCR of CDR3 regions and iRepertoire HTBI primers, TCR beta libraries were built. From the multiplex PCR reads, TCRdb called clonotypes with MiXCR, one entry per CDR3 protein. Here the sample spans about 200,000 distinct CDR3 sequences, approximately 18% being singletons. The sample also formed part of further work on T cells in Graves' hyperthyroidism and ophthalmopathy. That source notes: A set of HTBI primers served as the primers for a first-round RT-PCR of the TCR CDR3.

The TCR comes from a woman in her twenties or thirties with Graves disease. This chain uses TRBV9 with TRBJ2-1; 9 bases agree with TRBD2. Sequencing used peripheral blood mononuclear cells (PBMCs), obtained at new diagnosis, from a patient treated with antithyroid drugs. As DNA, the CDR3 is TGTGCCAGCAGCGGCGGGGGGGCCATCTACAATGAGCAGTTCTTC. Its translation is CASSGGGAIYNEQFF.